This T cell receptor beta chain was captured in a study of cytomegalovirus exposure and HLA in healthy donors. About the research overall: Among 398 genotyped donors, around 82% fell in the Caucasian-associated ancestry cluster.

The study ran its PCR with 60 Vbeta and 13 Jbeta primers. Sequencing used immunoSEQ multiplex PCR; TCRdb keeps in-frame clones, though not all of them. This table has around 160,000 clones, around two thirds appearing once. V lost 6 bases and J 8 bases, leaving 19 bases between the germline ends. The CDR3 is 15 residues long. The V gene's germline CDR1 is MNHEY and CDR2 SVGAGI. The rearrangement uses TRBV6-5 and TRBJ1-4; D is unresolved. This clonotype was obtained from a man aged 50-59 years in good health and CMV-seronegative. The specimen sequenced was PBMCs. The CDR3 DNA is TGTGCCAGCAGCCGGGGAGGTTTCCCCGTCGAAAAACTGTTTTTT. Translation gives CASSRGGFPVEKLFF.